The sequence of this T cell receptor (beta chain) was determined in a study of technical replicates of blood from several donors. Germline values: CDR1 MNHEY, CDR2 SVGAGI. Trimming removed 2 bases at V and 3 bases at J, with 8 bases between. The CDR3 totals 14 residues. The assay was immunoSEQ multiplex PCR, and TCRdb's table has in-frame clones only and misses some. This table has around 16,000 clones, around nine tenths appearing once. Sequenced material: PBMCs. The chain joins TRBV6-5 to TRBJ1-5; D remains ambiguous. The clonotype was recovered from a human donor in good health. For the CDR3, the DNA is TGTGCCAGCAGTTACGGCGGCGACAATCAGCCCCAGCATTTT. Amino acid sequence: CASSYGGDNQPQHF.